The 29 T cell receptor beta chains reported below all come from one sample, sequenced in a study of shared clonotypes between healthy human individuals. Profiling relied on immunoSEQ multiplex PCR, and the TCRdb table lists in-frame clones only, not all of them. The table has around 2.1 million clones, approximately 94% seen once. Sample: naive CD4+ T cells sorted from blood. Subset defined: CD45RA+ positively selected. The receptors derive from a man younger than 30 in good health.

The rearrangement links TRBV11-2 to TRBJ1-3, with D hard to call. Germline assignment: CDR1 SGHAT and CDR2 FQNNGV. Between the trimmed V and J ends, which lost 1 base and 0 bases, there was a span of 7 bases. CDR3 size: 15 residues. This CDR3 is CASSLVGYSGNTIYF. The DNA of the CDR3 is TGTGCCAGCAGCTTAGTGGGCTACTCTGGAAACACCATATATTTT.

Worth noting for this clone: Other nucleotide sequences from this sample produce the same CDR3. The CDR3 DNA sequence: TGTGCCACCAGCAGAGATCCAGTCTCCTACGAGCAGTACTTC. Encoded protein: CATSRDPVSYEQYF. The genes are TRBV15 and TRBJ2-7, with D unclear. V was clipped by 0 bases and J by 0 bases, with 6 bases between them. The CDR3 is made up of 14 amino acids. Germline CDR1 and CDR2: LNHNV and YYDKDF (reference sequence).

This clone showed up just once. This chain connects TRBV28 to TRBJ2-7; the match to TRBD2 covers 12 bases. CDR1 MDHEN and CDR2 SYDVKM come from the germline V gene. The CDR3 loop spans 17 amino acids. V lost 3 bases and J lost 5; bases outside the gene matches: 11. The CDR3 nucleotides are TGTGCCAGCAGTTTGTTATTCGCTAGCGGGGGGGTCGACGAGCAGTACTTC. It yields the protein CASSLLFASGGVDEQYF.

The V call is TRBV6-5, the J call TRBJ1-1; perhaps TRBD1 as D (5 bases). Trimming stripped 5 bases from V and 0 bases from J, with 13 bases between. The length of the CDR3 is 15 residues. Germline V gene lookup returns CDR1 MNHEY and CDR2 SVGAGI. In DNA, the CDR3 is TGTGCCAGCAGTAACCCGGGACGGTTGAACACTGAAGCTTTCTTT. Amino acid sequence: CASSNPGRLNTEAFF.

Concerning this clone: This may be a read error: a much more frequent sequence differs by one nucleotide. The sample carries other DNA sequences with the same CDR3. The chain links TRBV2 to TRBJ1-1, with no clear D. The ends were cut back, 4 bases at V and 1 base at J, with 1 base in the middle. CDR3 length: 11 residues. Germline CDR1 SNHLY, CDR2 FYNNEI. The CDR3 is CASSANTEAFF. CDR3 DNA sequence: TGTGCCAGCAGTGCGAACACTGAAGCTTTCTTT.

The chain has TRBV9 and TRBJ1-1, with a weak D call TRBD1 (6 bases). V was trimmed by 0 bases and J by 5 bases, leaving 14 bases between them. The CDR3 contains 15 residues. In germline, CDR1 is SGDLS, CDR2 YYNGEE. In DNA form, the CDR3 reads TGTGCCAGCAGCGTAGCCGCGGGAGGGGGAACTGAAGCTTTCTTT. As protein: CASSVAAGGGTEAFF.

The chain couples TRBV2 to TRBJ2-1; TRBD2 matches at 12 bases. Trimming cost V 6 bases and J 9 bases; bases outside gene matches: 27. The CDR3 covers 21 residues. Germline CDR1 reads SNHLY; CDR2 reads FYNNEI. CDR3 sequence: CASSVHPHPGLAGFVSTEQFF. The CDR3 nucleotides are TGTGCCAGCAGCGTTCACCCCCACCCCGGACTAGCGGGATTTGTATCGACTGAGCAGTTCTTC.

V usage is TRBV19 and J usage is TRBJ2-7, with D possibly matching TRBD1 (6 bases). CDR1 and CDR2 from the germline V gene are LNHDA and SQIVND (reference sequence). The germline V and J ends were trimmed by 5 bases and 3 bases, with 26 bases remaining between them. CDR3 length equals 18 residues. The CDR3 is CASSPLPRDKKSYYEQYF. DNA for the CDR3: TGTGCCAGTAGTCCCCTGCCCCGGGACAAAAAGTCTTACTACGAGCAGTACTTC. Combining the CDR3 with reference TRBV19 and TRBJ2-7 gives the whole variable domain DGGITQSPKYLFRKEGQNVTLSCEQNLNHDAMYWYRQDPGQGLRLIYYSQIVNDFQKGDIAEGYSVSREKKESFPLTVTSAQKNPTAFYLCASSPLPRDKKSYYEQYFGPGTRLTVT.

The gene calls are TRBV6-5 and TRBJ2-3; the match to TRBD2 covers 8 bases. The CDR3 is 15 amino acids. After removal of 6 bases from V and 1 base from J, the junction contained 6 bases not matched to a gene. Per the germline V gene, CDR1 is MNHEY and CDR2 is SVGAGI. This chain's CDR3 is CASRLGRAGTDTQYF. DNA of the CDR3: TGTGCCAGCAGGCTCGGGAGGGCCGGCACAGATACGCAGTATTTT.

The CDR3 sequence is CASSLRQGIEKLFF. The CDR3 bases are TGTGCCAGCAGCTTAAGGCAGGGGATTGAAAAACTGTTTTTT. The gene calls are TRBV7-9 and TRBJ1-4, with D possibly matching TRBD1 (6 bases). The CDR3 runs to 14 residues. Trimming stripped 2 bases from V and 7 bases from J, with 11 bases between. Germline loops: CDR1 SEHNR, CDR2 FQNEAQ (reference sequence).

The genes are TRBV6-6 and TRBJ2-3, with 8 positions matching TRBD2. The V gene's germline CDR1 is MNHNY and CDR2 SVGAGI (reference sequence). The V segment lost 6 bases and the J segment 5 bases; nucleotides outside the gene matches: 10. This CDR3 comprises 15 residues. This chain's CDR3 is CASSRTGGHGDTQYF. The CDR3 DNA reads as TGTGCCAGCAGCCGGACGGGGGGGCATGGAGATACGCAGTATTTT.

Of note for this clone: The same CDR3 can be traced to other DNA sequences in this sample. The chain recombines TRBV11-2 with TRBJ2-7, with D unclear. The CDR3 extends over 12 amino acids. Trimming stripped 1 base from V and 3 bases from J, with 4 bases between. Per germline, CDR1 SGHAT and CDR2 FQNNGV. CDR3 protein: CASSLVYYEQYF. DNA of the CDR3: TGTGCCAGCAGCTTAGTTTACTACGAGCAGTACTTC. The whole variable domain, filled in from reference TRBV11-2 and TRBJ2-7, reads EAGVAQSPRYKIIEKRQSVAFWCNPISGHATLYWYQQILGQGPKLLIQFQNNGVVDDSQLPKDRFSAERLKGVDSTLKIQPAKLEDSAVYLCASSLVYYEQYFGPGTRLTVT.

The chain recombines TRBV18 with TRBJ1-5; 7 bases are a match to TRBD1. The germline V gene has CDR1 KGHSH and CDR2 LQKENI. The V gene end was trimmed by 3 bases and the J gene end by 3 bases; junction bases not matched to a gene: 2. This CDR3 spans 14 amino acids. The CDR3 sequence: CASSPDRVNQPQHF. CDR3 sequence (DNA): TGTGCCAGCTCACCTGACAGGGTCAATCAGCCCCAGCATTTT.

The rearrangement joins TRBV6-1 to TRBJ2-7, with D perhaps matching TRBD1 (5 bases). V was pared by 4 bases and J by 3 bases, with 13 bases between. The CDR3 contains 14 residues. CDR1 MNHNS and CDR2 SASEGT come from the germline V gene. The CDR3 spells CASSGLAGFYEQYF. In DNA form, the CDR3 reads TGTGCCAGCAGTGGTTTAGCAGGGTTCTACGAGCAGTACTTC.

V and J are TRBV7-8 and TRBJ2-2, with D tentatively TRBD2 (5 bases). Per the germline V gene, CDR1 is SGHVS and CDR2 is FQNEAQ. Trimming cost V 7 bases and J 0 bases, with 12 bases left between them. The CDR3 is 15 amino acids. The CDR3 region is CASTLSTTNTGELFF. CDR3 DNA sequence: TGTGCCAGCACCCTATCGACTACGAACACCGGGGAGCTGTTTTTT.

The gene calls are TRBV10-3 and TRBJ2-1; tentatively, D is TRBD1 or TRBD2 (6 bases each). Trimming pared 11 bases from V and 2 bases from J, leaving 16 bases between. The V gene's germline CDR1 is ENHRY and CDR2 SYGVKD. The CDR3 runs 14 residues. CDR3 in DNA: TGTGCCGCGTCGGGGGCGTCCGCCTACAATGAGCAGTTCTTC. This gives the protein CAASGASAYNEQFF.

The chain uses TRBV4-1 and TRBJ2-2; TRBD2 matches 9 bases. This CDR3 is 15 amino acids long. After removal of 1 base from V and 4 bases from J, the junction contained 1 base not matched to a gene. CDR1 and CDR2 from the germline V gene are MGHRA and YSYEKL. The CDR3 loop is CASSQGLAVTGELFF. The DNA for the CDR3 is TGCGCCAGCAGCCAAGGACTAGCGGTCACCGGGGAGCTGTTTTTT.

This chain uses TRBV5-1 with TRBJ2-3; 8 positions match TRBD2. The CDR3 spans 15 residues. Trimming took 3 bases from V and 2 from J; bases not matched to a gene: 5. CDR1 and CDR2 from the germline V gene are SGHRS and YFSETQ. CDR3 DNA sequence: TGCGCCAGCAGCTCAGCGGGAGCGACCACAGATACGCAGTATTTT. The encoded protein is CASSSAGATTDTQYF.

The rearrangement uses TRBV7-2 and TRBJ2-1, with 9 nucleotides matching TRBD2. With V trimmed by 5 bases and J by 4 bases, 6 bases remained unmatched. CDR3 length: 15 residues. The V gene's germline CDR1 is SGHTA and CDR2 FQGNSA. CDR3 sequence: CASSRQTSGYNEQFF. CDR3 DNA: TGTGCCAGCAGCCGACAGACTAGCGGATACAATGAGCAGTTCTTC.

The chain is built from TRBV6-5 and TRBJ2-5, with D possibly matching TRBD2 (5 bases). The germline V and J ends were trimmed by 2 bases and 3 bases, with 10 bases remaining between them. The CDR3 covers 14 residues. Germline CDR1 and CDR2: MNHEY and SVGAGI. The CDR3 region is CASSYIVGEETQYF. As DNA, the CDR3 is TGTGCCAGCAGTTACATTGTCGGGGAAGAGACCCAGTACTTC.

V gene TRBV30 combines with J gene TRBJ1-3, with D possibly TRBD1 on 5 matching bases. The length of the CDR3 is 15 residues. V was cut by 2 bases and J by 0 bases, with 11 bases left in between. Germline values: CDR1 GTSNPN, CDR2 SVGIG (reference sequence). CDR3 in amino acids: CAWSINRNSGNTIYF. As DNA, the CDR3 is TGTGCCTGGAGTATAAACAGGAACTCTGGAAACACCATATATTTT.

This chain joins TRBV30 and TRBJ2-3; 9 positions match TRBD1. CDR1 is GTSNPN, CDR2 SVGIG, per germline (reference sequence). The CDR3 has 14 amino acids. The V and J ends lost 0 bases and 5 bases, in that order; junction bases with no gene match: 3. CDR3 bases: TGTGCCTGGAGTGTATGGACAGGGGTAGATACGCAGTATTTT. This translates into CAWSVWTGVDTQYF. The full variable domain, with the rest looked up from reference TRBV30 and TRBJ2-3, is SQTIHQWPATLVQPVGSPLSLECTVEGTSNPNLYWYRQAAGRGLQLLFYSVGIGQISSEVPQNLSASRPQDRQFILSSKKLLLSDSGFYLCAWSVWTGVDTQYFGPGTRLTVL.

This sequence joins TRBV28 and TRBJ2-1; no clear D gene. The CDR3 totals 14 residues. The V gene lost 6 bases and the J gene lost 10 bases, with 19 bases spanning the gap. Germline assignment: CDR1 MDHEN and CDR2 SYDVKM. Here the CDR3 DNA reads TGTGCCAGCAGCCGCCCGTTAAGGAGCCTAGAGCAGTTCTTC. It is translated as CASSRPLRSLEQFF.

The chain has TRBV5-1 and TRBJ2-7; perhaps TRBD1 as D (6 bases). The V end was cut by 7 bases, the J end by 2 bases, with 16 bases between. Germline values: CDR1 SGHRS, CDR2 YFSETQ. The CDR3 contains 14 residues. The CDR3 coding sequence is TGCGCCAGCTATAATACCGGGACACCCTACGAGCAGTACTTC. The encoded protein is CASYNTGTPYEQYF. The full variable domain, completed using reference TRBV5-1 and TRBJ2-7, is KAGVTQTPRYLIKTRGQQVTLSCSPISGHRSVSWYQQTPGQGLQFLFEYFSETQRNKGNFPGRFSGRQFSNSRSEMNVSTLELGDSALYLCASYNTGTPYEQYFGPGTRLTVT.

The chain joins TRBV5-4 to TRBJ2-2, with 9 bases fitting TRBD1. The junction had 10 bases not matched to a gene; V was cut back by 1 base and J by 6 bases. The CDR3 spans 17 residues. CDR1 SGHNT and CDR2 YYREEE come from the germline V gene (reference sequence). The CDR3 nucleotides are TGTGCCAGCAGCTTGCCGGCCGGGACAGGGAGGTCCGGGGAGCTGTTTTTT. This translates into CASSLPAGTGRSGELFF.

This chain links TRBV4-1 with TRBJ2-1, with unresolved D. The germline V gene encodes CDR1 MGHRA and CDR2 YSYEKL. Trimming pared 4 bases from V and 7 bases from J, leaving 8 bases between. The CDR3 length is 12 residues. CDR3 region: CASSPTWNEQFF. The CDR3 nucleotides are TGCGCCAGCAGCCCCACGTGGAATGAGCAGTTCTTC.

In DNA, the CDR3 is TGCGCCAGCAGCGGCCCGGGACTGGGCCAAGAGACCCAGTACTTC. This encodes CASSGPGLGQETQYF. The chain has TRBV5-1 and TRBJ2-5; D is perhaps TRBD2 (6 bases). CDR3 length: 15 amino acids. Per the germline V gene, CDR1 is SGHRS and CDR2 is YFSETQ. Trimming left V 4 bases short and J 1 base short, with 14 bases between. Supplemented by reference TRBV5-1 and TRBJ2-5, the full variable domain reads KAGVTQTPRYLIKTRGQQVTLSCSPISGHRSVSWYQQTPGQGLQFLFEYFSETQRNKGNFPGRFSGRQFSNSRSEMNVSTLELGDSALYLCASSGPGLGQETQYFGPGTRLLVL.

V is TRBV28 and J is TRBJ1-5; a weak D match, TRBD1 (6 bases). Trimming removed 0 bases at V and 8 bases at J, with 11 bases between. CDR1 MDHEN and CDR2 SYDVKM come from the germline V gene. The CDR3 loop spans 14 amino acids. CDR3 nucleotide sequence: TGTGCCAGCAGTTTATGGCCAGGGGAGGAGCCCCAGCATTTT. Translating it yields CASSLWPGEEPQHF.

The rearrangement uses TRBV30 and TRBJ2-5; D remains ambiguous. The CDR3 consists of 14 residues. The V gene lost 4 bases and the J gene lost 1 base, with 13 bases spanning the gap. Germline loops: CDR1 GTSNPN, CDR2 SVGIG (reference sequence). CDR3 residues: CAWTGIRTQETQYF. The CDR3 bases are TGTGCCTGGACAGGTATCCGAACCCAAGAGACCCAGTACTTC.